The clone carrying this T cell receptor beta chain was detected once. What it binds is unknown. The germline CDR1 and CDR2 sequences are MNHNY and SVGAGI (reference sequence). CDR3 length: 12 amino acids. Trimming took 6 bases from V and 6 from J, leaving 9 bases between them. TCRdb keeps only in-frame clones here, not all; method: immunoSEQ multiplex PCR. The repertoire holds roughly 40,000 clones, approximately 91% seen once, with over 2.5% in the top ten. These data belong to a study of a mutant IDH1 vaccine in newly diagnosed glioma. As for the study in general: Earlier treatment was radiotherapy, temozolomide, or both, with most getting both.

Time point indicated: week 5, during vaccination. Every vaccination contained 300 ug of the mutant IDH1 20-mer peptide and was paired with topical imiquimod. The sample consisted of PBMCs, taken from a glioma patient whose treatment included an IDH1 peptide vaccine. The V gene is TRBV6-6, the J gene TRBJ1-5; maybe TRBD1 (6 bases). The clonotype comes from a man aged 45 to 65 with glioma. CDR3 amino acids: CASRNRAQPQHF. The CDR3 region has the DNA TGTGCCAGCAGAAACAGGGCTCAGCCCCAGCATTTT.